Below, 15 T cell receptor beta chains from the same sample are listed, as sequenced in a study of OX40 agonist ivuxolimab in advanced cancers. TCRdb keeps only in-frame clones here, not all; method: immunoSEQ multiplex PCR. The repertoire has 60,000 to 100,000 clones, approximately 80% of them found once; the top ten carry roughly 0.5%. This material consisted of CD4+ or CD8+ T cells sorted from blood, taken in a trial of the OX40 agonist ivuxolimab. These receptors originate from an adult with an advanced solid tumor such as melanoma, head and neck, liver or kidney cancer.

The chain employs TRBV28 and TRBJ1-4; no reliable D call. Germline CDR1 MDHEN, CDR2 SYDVKM. This CDR3 is built from 16 residues. Trimming took off 5 bases at V and 5 bases at J, with 18 bases between the two ends. CDR3 bases: TGTGCCAGCAGTCTCGGACGGGTTCCCCTAAATGAAAAACTGTTTTTT. As protein: CASSLGRVPLNEKLFF.

This chain links TRBV7-9 with TRBJ2-1, with TRBD2 matching 12 bases. The length of the CDR3 is 18 residues. V gave up 3 bases and J gave up 2 bases; unmatched junction bases: 8. Per germline, CDR1 SEHNR and CDR2 FQNEAQ (reference sequence). The CDR3 reads CASSLRLAGVRTYNEQFF. The CDR3 DNA reads as TGTGCCAGCAGCTTGAGACTAGCGGGAGTACGGACCTACAATGAGCAGTTCTTC.

The chain employs TRBV19 and TRBJ2-3, with D possibly TRBD2 on 6 matching bases. This CDR3 comprises 14 residues. The germline CDR1 and CDR2 sequences are LNHDA and SQIVND (reference sequence). The V end lost 1 base, the J end lost 7 bases, and 12 bases lay between the germline ends. The CDR3 nucleotides read TGTGCCAGTAGTATAGGGTCAGCGGGCAATACGCAGTATTTT. Translated, it gives CASSIGSAGNTQYF.

This sequence joins TRBV18 and TRBJ2-7; 13 positions agree with TRBD2. Germline loops: CDR1 KGHSH, CDR2 LQKENI. V shed 4 bases and J 5 bases; nucleotides not matched to a gene: 5. The CDR3 is 15 amino acids. The CDR3 bases are TGTGCCAGCTCACGGACTAGCGGGAGTCTGGACGAGCAGTACTTC. As protein: CASSRTSGSLDEQYF.

This clone was seen more than once but under ten times. Other DNA sequences of this sample code for an identical CDR3. The rearrangement joins TRBV7-8 to TRBJ2-1, with 8 positions matching TRBD2. CDR1 and CDR2 from the germline V gene are SGHVS and FQNEAQ. CDR3 length: 15 amino acids. Trimming at V came to 5 bases and at J to 5 bases, leaving 8 bases not matched to a gene. CDR3 in amino acids: CASSLRLAPNNEQFF. CDR3 nucleotide sequence: TGTGCCAGCAGCCTTCGACTAGCGCCCAACAATGAGCAGTTCTTC.

This chain uses TRBV19 with TRBJ1-2; no clear D gene. V lost 7 bases and J lost 0, with 12 bases in between. CDR3 size: 14 residues. Germline values: CDR1 LNHDA, CDR2 SQIVND (reference sequence). Here the CDR3 DNA reads TGTGCCAGTAAGAAGGTAACAACTAACTATGGCTACACCTTC. Amino acid sequence: CASKKVTTNYGYTF.

This clone has only one observation. The chain combines TRBV28 with TRBJ1-5; possible D gene TRBD1, 6 bases. The germline gives CDR1 MDHEN, CDR2 SYDVKM. CDR3 length: 13 residues. The V end was cut by 10 bases, the J end by 4 bases, with 14 bases between. The DNA of the CDR3 is TGTGCCACGAAACCGGGGGCTAATCAGCCCCAGCATTTT. Protein product: CATKPGANQPQHF. The whole variable domain, remainder taken from reference TRBV28 and TRBJ1-5, is DVKVTQSSRYLVKRTGEKVFLECVQDMDHENMFWYRQDPGLGLRLIYFSYDVKMKEKGDIPEGYSVSREKKERFSLILESASTNQTSMYLCATKPGANQPQHFGDGTRLSIL.

This chain links TRBV5-1 with TRBJ2-7, with D possibly TRBD2 on 6 matching bases. The CDR3 consists of 15 residues. Germline CDR1 reads SGHRS; CDR2 reads YFSETQ. V gave up 3 bases and J gave up 2 bases, with 15 bases separating them. CDR3 residues: CASSYDAGQPYEQYF. The CDR3 coding sequence is TGCGCCAGCAGCTATGACGCGGGGCAACCCTACGAGCAGTACTTC.

The gene calls are TRBV11-1 and TRBJ1-2; 10 positions agree with TRBD1. The CDR3 extends over 15 amino acids. V shed 4 bases, J shed 8 bases, and the junction held 10 bases outside the gene matches. CDR1 is SGHAT, CDR2 FQDESV, per germline (reference sequence). The CDR3 spells CASSSERQGAWGYTF. CDR3 coding DNA: TGTGCCAGCAGCTCGGAAAGACAGGGGGCTTGGGGCTACACCTTC.

V usage is TRBV5-6 and J usage is TRBJ2-1; D assignment may be TRBD1 or TRBD2 (5 bases each). Trimming took 4 bases from V and 4 from J, leaving 12 bases between them. This CDR3 has 14 amino acids. Germline V gives CDR1 SGHDT, CDR2 YYEEEE. Written as DNA, the CDR3 is TGTGCCAGCAGCCCAGGGACGCCGTACAATGAGCAGTTCTTC. Translated, it gives CASSPGTPYNEQFF.

V and J are TRBV25-1 and TRBJ2-7; D might be TRBD1 (5 bases). This CDR3 region has 15 residues. V lost 6 bases and J lost 3, with 18 bases in between. Germline lookup yields CDR1 MGHDK and CDR2 SYGVNS. This CDR3 is CASRPSAGPVYEQYF. The CDR3 bases are TGTGCCAGCAGACCCAGTGCAGGGCCGGTCTACGAGCAGTACTTC.

The chain employs TRBV6-1 and TRBJ2-2; 7 bases map to TRBD1. This CDR3 has 15 residues. V shed 6 bases, J shed 4 bases, and the junction held 8 bases outside the gene matches. CDR1 and CDR2 from the germline V gene are MNHNS and SASEGT. This CDR3 is CASRRTGVGTGELFF. The CDR3 DNA follows: TGTGCCAGCAGGCGCACAGGGGTGGGCACCGGGGAGCTGTTTTTT.

The genes are TRBV7-2 and TRBJ2-3; 8 bases align to TRBD2. V lost 5 bases and J lost 1; bases outside the gene matches: 11. The CDR3 loop spans 17 amino acids. Germline V lookup: CDR1 SGHTA, CDR2 FQGNSA. CDR3 sequence reads: CASSPSGGAGGTDTQYF. Here the CDR3 DNA reads TGTGCCAGCAGCCCCTCGGGGGGAGCGGGGGGCACAGATACGCAGTATTTT.

CDR3 residues: CASSLVRGNTEAFF. As DNA, the CDR3 is TGTGCCAGCAGCTTAGTCAGGGGAAACACTGAAGCTTTCTTT. V is TRBV7-2 and J is TRBJ1-1; D might be TRBD1 (6 bases). V was trimmed by 1 base and J by 2 bases, leaving 8 bases between them. The CDR3 spans 14 residues. Germline CDR1 and CDR2: SGHTA and FQGNSA.

The V and J genes are TRBV7-8 and TRBJ2-1, with D uncertain. V dropped 5 bases and J dropped 6 bases, with 20 bases sitting between them. CDR1 SGHVS and CDR2 FQNEAQ come from the germline V gene. There are 16 residues in the CDR3. The CDR3 reads CASSPSGSILSNEQFF. CDR3 DNA sequence: TGTGCCAGCAGCCCCTCGGGTAGCATTCTGAGCAATGAGCAGTTCTTC.